The clone carrying this T cell receptor (beta chain) has more than one count but fewer than ten. The antigen remains undetermined. These data belong to a study of T-cell reconstitution after alpha-beta-depleted transplantation in children. The study, taken as a whole, reports: Roughly two months post-transplant, alpha-beta T cells reportedly originated from several hundred graft clones that had expanded. T-cell counts and diversity at one year following transplant were attributed mainly to newly produced T cells.

V was shortened by 1 base and J by 5 bases, with 9 bases between the two germline ends. This CDR3 comprises 14 residues. Unique molecular identifiers featured in how the TCRbeta library was prepared. TCRdb re-derived calls from the PCR reads in MiXCR, one entry per CDR3 protein. The sample shows about 580,000 distinct CDR3 sequences, under 25% of them seen only once. The clonotype was recovered from a boy under three years old who had a stem cell transplant for acute myeloid leukemia, so the T cells may come from the graft donor. The chain has TRBV12-3 or TRBV12-4 and TRBJ1-5; D is unclear. Sequencing used PBMCs, mostly from graft donor cells, obtained 360 days after TCRalphabeta/CD19-depleted stem cell transplant. CDR3 in DNA: TGTGCCAGCAGTTTAGGTCCTGGGGATCAGCCCCAGCATTTT. Translation: CASSLGPGDQPQHF.